This T cell receptor beta chain appears in the sequencing data of a study of blood T cell repertoires in COVID-19 (dated by TCRdb to 2020 to 2022). In the study overall: Recovered participants in ImmuneRACE Cohort 3 were defined as having two consecutive negative NP/OP PCR tests, clearance from a healthcare professional, or resolution of symptoms. HLA class I and class II types, where available, came from metadata supplied by the sample provider rather than from assay-based typing. A freely available public database, intended as a resource for researchers studying the immune response to SARS-CoV-2, is where the repertoires were released. Samples from collaborators originated in the United States, Italy and Spain and spanned both the acute and convalescent phases of COVID-19. The material from the prospective study consisted of cDNA or gDNA derived from T cells, B-cell-depleted T cells, or PBMCs. The dataset comprised deeply sampled blood TCRbeta repertoires from subjects exposed to, actively infected with, or recovered from COVID-19. Nearly every sample came with metadata listing a de-identified subject ID, COVID-19 status, age in years and sex. The samples were drawn from the first 160 participants of the ongoing ImmuneRACE study and from some 1,300 subjects provided by 6 global collaborators. Summary of the overall study and its limitations: The quantity of clinical and demographic metadata differed by source and by participant and was supplied without curation.

Remarks on this clone: The specificity of this receptor is unknown. The input lacks base qualities; no much larger clone sits a single base away.

TCRbeta CDR3 regions were amplified from genomic DNA by means of the immunoSEQ Assay, a bias-controlled multiplex PCR. The original pipeline was this. Nucleated cell counts per sample were estimated from amplification of reference gene primers within the assay. To quantify the absolute abundance of each unique TCRbeta CDR3 rearrangement, sequence reads were collapsed and filtered. For each sample, productive Simpson clonality was calculated as the square root of Simpson's diversity index over productive rearrangements. TCRdb obtained this table from immuneACCESS and retained in-frame rearrangements with V and J assigned. These tables miss some clones; where compared with another copy, unresolved V genes account for less than half of the shortfall, and the remainder is unexplained. V and J calls and clone size follow that table, whereas D and trimming were derived from the DNA. The sample yields about 140,000 clones; approximately 80% were counted once. Clones ranked in the top ten supply around 3.9% of the sample.

Participants in the prospective study were enrolled through a virtual design, were aged roughly 18 to 90 years, and lived in some 24 United States geographic areas. Cohort assignment in the prospective study relied on participant-reported clinical history from a screening survey and a study questionnaire. In the prospective study, whole blood, serum and a nasopharyngeal or oropharyngeal swab were collected from each participant by mobile phlebotomists. Participants in the prospective study had the option to provide additional blood draws and questionnaires over an approximately two-month period. Prospective study blood samples were shipped either frozen or at room temperature before DNA extraction. Taken from the germline V gene (reference sequence), the CDR1 and CDR2 loops are LGHDT and YNNKEL. The V and J ends are trimmed by 7 bases and 8 bases, leaving 23 bases between them. Taken from cysteine to phenylalanine, the CDR3 has 16 residues. The entry retains the CDR3 DNA only, 48 bases that are in frame from base 1.

The sample comprised PBMCs or T cells enriched from blood (not recorded which). Recombination connected TRBV3-1 (or the pseudogene TRBV3-2) to TRBJ1-4, with TRBD1 perhaps the D gene, on 5 matching bases. The clonotype originates from a man between 50 and 59 years old in a cohort exposed to, infected with or recovered from COVID-19 (not recorded which). The bases are TGTGCCAGCACCTGGGGCGTAGGGAACAATGGCGAAAAACTGTTTTTT. This yields the protein CASTWGVGNNGEKLFF.